This T cell receptor (beta chain) was recorded in a study of T cell responses to AZD1222 COVID-19 vaccine. Study results and limitations: Clonal diversity may have been underestimated in mostly white British donors. The study identified only five to seven AZD1222 recipients as seropositive at baseline. It was only after the peak T cell response that any repertoires were sampled.

As to this clone: The antigen is unknown.

Libraries were prepared by immunoSEQ multiplex PCR; TCRdb keeps only in-frame clonotypes and omits some of them. This sample has approximately 100,000 clones, with about 90% found just once. Trimming took 2 bases from V and 8 from J, leaving 10 bases between them. CDR3 length: 13 residues. The chain recombines TRBV12-3 or TRBV12-4 with TRBJ2-4; D is ambiguous. The sequenced sample was peripheral blood, obtained 28 days after the second AZD1222 dose. This clonotype was obtained from an adult who received the AZD1222 COVID-19 vaccine. The CDR3 loop is CASSLIGKDIQYF. CDR3 bases: TGTGCCAGCAGTTTAATAGGGAAGGACATTCAGTACTTC.